This TCR beta chain was found in a study of T cell responses to AZD1222 COVID-19 vaccine. As for the study in general: Pooled samples include second doses given at about 4 or 12 weeks.

The length of the CDR3 is 16 residues. Germline V gene lookup returns CDR1 SGDLS and CDR2 YYNGEE. V lost 0 bases, J lost 5 bases, and 15 bases lay in between. Method: immunoSEQ multiplex PCR; TCRdb's copy keeps in-frame clones and lacks some. The sample records 150,000 to 200,000 clones, around 93% being singletons. This sample comprised peripheral blood, obtained on day 0 of AZD1222 vaccination. This receptor was taken from an adult in good health. V gene TRBV9 combines with J gene TRBJ2-1; maybe TRBD2 (5 bases). CDR3 in DNA: TGTGCCAGCAGCGTAGCCATCGGGGTGGGCGACAATGAGCAGTTCTTC. It translates to CASSVAIGVGDNEQFF.